This T cell receptor (beta chain) was sequenced for a study of cytomegalovirus exposure and HLA in healthy donors. Study-level findings and limits: TCR beta sequences numbering 15,000 to 20,000 were associated with HLA alleles at 0.05 false discovery rate in a later analysis. One variant, a missense change in DCLRE1C, was linked in a later analysis to TCR beta V- and J-gene trimming.

On this clone itself: Its antigen is unidentified.

The PCR ran on 60 Vbeta and 13 Jbeta primers. The data were produced by immunoSEQ multiplex PCR, yet TCRdb's version contains in-frame clones alone and is incomplete. The table has 130,000 to 150,000 clones, about 78% seen once. The sequenced sample was PBMCs. This TCR was sampled from a man in his late teens or twenties in good health and CMV-seronegative.

The CDR3 protein is CASSPSGVTEAFF. For the CDR3, the DNA is TGTGCCAGCTCACCATCGGGGGTGACTGAAGCTTTCTTT. This sequence joins TRBV18 and TRBJ1-1; tentatively, D is TRBD1 (5 bases). Germline values: CDR1 KGHSH, CDR2 LQKENI. The V and J ends lost 2 bases and 5 bases respectively, with 9 bases between them. The CDR3 is made up of 13 amino acids.